The table lists the clone carrying this T cell receptor beta chain with a few counts. Germline CDR1 SGHKS, CDR2 YYEKEE (reference sequence). The CDR3 is 15 residues long. The V gene lost 1 base and the J gene lost 6 bases, with 13 bases spanning the gap. Researchers amplified the TCR beta CDR3 regions from RNA transcripts. With the HTBI primer set, the TCR CDR3 went through a first round of RT-PCR. Via MiXCR, TCRdb re-called the multiplex PCR reads, giving one row per CDR3 protein. The table has roughly 800,000 distinct CDR3 sequences, 35% to 40% seen once. The data derive from a study of T cells in Graves' hyperthyroidism and ophthalmopathy.

The gene calls are TRBV5-5 and TRBJ1-4; the D is unclear. Sequencing was carried out using blood. The source is a man aged 18 to 30 with Graves' hyperthyroidism. CDR3 DNA: TGTGCCAGCAGCTTGTCCCCGACGCAAGATGAAAAACTGTTTTTT. Residues: CASSLSPTQDEKLFF.